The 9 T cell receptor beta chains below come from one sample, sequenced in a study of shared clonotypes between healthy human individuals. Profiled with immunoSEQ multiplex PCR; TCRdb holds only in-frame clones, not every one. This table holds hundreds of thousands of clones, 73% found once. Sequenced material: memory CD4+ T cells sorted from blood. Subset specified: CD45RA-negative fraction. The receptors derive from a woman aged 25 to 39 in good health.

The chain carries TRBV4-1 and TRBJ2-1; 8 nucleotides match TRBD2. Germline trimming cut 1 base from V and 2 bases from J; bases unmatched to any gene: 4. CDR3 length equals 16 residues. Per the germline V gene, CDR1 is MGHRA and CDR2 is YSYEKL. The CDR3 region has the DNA TGCGCCAGCAGCCAAGGACCGGGACTAGCCTACAATGAGCAGTTCTTC. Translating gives CASSQGPGLAYNEQFF.

DNA for the CDR3: TGTGCCAGCAGTCCGCAGGGGTACGAGCAGTACTTC. Translation gives CASSPQGYEQYF. The V call is TRBV2, the J call TRBJ2-7; D perhaps matches TRBD1 (6 bases). The germline V gene encodes CDR1 SNHLY and CDR2 FYNNEI. The CDR3 length is 12 residues. V lost 5 bases and J lost 4, with 9 bases in between.

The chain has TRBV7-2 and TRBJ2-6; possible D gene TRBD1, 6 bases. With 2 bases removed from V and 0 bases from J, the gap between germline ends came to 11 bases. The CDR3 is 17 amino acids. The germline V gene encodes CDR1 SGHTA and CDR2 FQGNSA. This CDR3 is CASSLTPGASGANVLTF. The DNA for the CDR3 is TGTGCCAGCAGCTTAACCCCAGGGGCCTCTGGGGCCAACGTCCTGACTTTC.

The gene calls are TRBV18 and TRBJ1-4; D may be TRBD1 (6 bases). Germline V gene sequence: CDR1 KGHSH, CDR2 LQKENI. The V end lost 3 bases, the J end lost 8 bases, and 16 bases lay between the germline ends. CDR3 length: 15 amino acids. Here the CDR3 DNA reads TGTGCCAGCTCACCCCCAGGGGCCCCTCGCGAAAAACTGTTTTTT. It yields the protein CASSPPGAPREKLFF.

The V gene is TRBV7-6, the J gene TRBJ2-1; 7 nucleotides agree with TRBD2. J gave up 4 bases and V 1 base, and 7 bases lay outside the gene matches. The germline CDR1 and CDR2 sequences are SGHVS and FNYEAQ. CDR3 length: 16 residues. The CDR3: CASSLGELASYNEQFF. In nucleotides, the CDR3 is TGTGCCAGCAGCTTAGGAGAACTAGCGTCTTACAATGAGCAGTTCTTC.

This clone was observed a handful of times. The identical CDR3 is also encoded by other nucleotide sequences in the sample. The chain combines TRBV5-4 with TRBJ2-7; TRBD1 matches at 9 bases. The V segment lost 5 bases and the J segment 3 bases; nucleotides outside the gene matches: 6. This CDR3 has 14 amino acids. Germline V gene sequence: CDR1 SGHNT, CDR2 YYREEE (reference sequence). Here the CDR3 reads CASSRGTGHYEQYF. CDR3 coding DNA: TGTGCCAGCAGTCGGGGGACAGGGCACTACGAGCAGTACTTC. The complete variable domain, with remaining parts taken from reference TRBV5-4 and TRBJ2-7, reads ETGVTQSPTHLIKTRGQQVTLRCSSQSGHNTVSWYQQALGQGPQFIFQYYREEENGRGNFPPRFSGLQFPNYSSELNVNALELDDSALYLCASSRGTGHYEQYFGPGTRLTVT.

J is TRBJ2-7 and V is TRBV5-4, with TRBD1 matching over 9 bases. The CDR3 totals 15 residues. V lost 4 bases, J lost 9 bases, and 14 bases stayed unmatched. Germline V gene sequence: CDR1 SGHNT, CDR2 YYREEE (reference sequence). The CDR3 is CASSTPGQGLGGQYF. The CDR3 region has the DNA TGTGCCAGCAGCACTCCGGGACAGGGCCTAGGGGGGCAGTACTTC.

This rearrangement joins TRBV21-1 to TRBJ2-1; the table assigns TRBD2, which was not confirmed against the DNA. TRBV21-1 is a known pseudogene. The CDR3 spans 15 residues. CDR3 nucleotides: TGTGCCAGCAGCCTAGGCGGGAATCCCTACAATGAGCAGTTCTTC. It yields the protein CASSLGGNPYNEQFF.

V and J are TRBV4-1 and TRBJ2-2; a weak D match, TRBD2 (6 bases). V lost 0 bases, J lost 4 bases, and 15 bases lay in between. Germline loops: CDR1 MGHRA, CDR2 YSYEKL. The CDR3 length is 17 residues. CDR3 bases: TGCGCCAGCAGCCAAGAAGGTATCGGGAGTTTCACCGGGGAGCTGTTTTTT. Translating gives CASSQEGIGSFTGELFF.